Listed below are T cell receptor beta chains from one sample, sequenced in a study of cytomegalovirus exposure and HLA in healthy donors. Sequencing was performed with immunoSEQ multiplex PCR; in TCRdb, only in-frame clones are kept and a portion is missing. The top ten clones hold around 3.7% of a sample with under 300,000 clones, 75% to 90% of them seen once. The sample comprised PBMCs. The source of these receptors is a middle-aged man in good health and CMV-seropositive. CDR3s include the opening cysteine and the closing phenylalanine or tryptophan. The order of the fields is clone size, J gene, D gene, V gene, CDR3 protein, CDR3 DNA. The D gene is left open where the match is weak. Clone size is given for some rows only: seen once, a few or many times, or a class if the clone is expanded.

clone_size: NA
j_call: TRBJ1-5
d_call: TRBD1
v_call: TRBV18
cdr3_aa: CASSSGQGRNQPQHF
cdr3_nt: TGTGCCAGCTCATCGGGACAGGGGCGCAATCAGCCCCAGCATTTT

clone_size: NA
j_call: TRBJ2-2
d_call: TRBD2
v_call: TRBV18
cdr3_aa: CASSLELAGAATGELFF
cdr3_nt: TGTGCCAGCTCACTCGAGCTAGCGGGAGCAGCCACCGGGGAGCTGTTTTTT

clone_size: few
j_call: TRBJ2-7
d_call: NA
v_call: TRBV10-1
cdr3_aa: CASSDRQNYEQYF
cdr3_nt: TGCGCCAGCAGTGATAGACAGAACTACGAGCAGTACTTC

clone_size: NA
j_call: TRBJ1-1
d_call: TRBD1
v_call: TRBV27
cdr3_aa: CASSWDRATEAFF
cdr3_nt: TGTGCCAGCAGTTGGGACAGGGCCACTGAAGCTTTCTTT

clone_size: once
j_call: TRBJ2-7
d_call: TRBD2
v_call: TRBV10-3
cdr3_aa: CAISESLREEEQYF
cdr3_nt: TGTGCCATCAGTGAGTCCTTGCGGGAGGAGGAGCAGTACTTC

clone_size: NA
j_call: TRBJ2-3
d_call: TRBD2
v_call: TRBV27
cdr3_aa: CASSLSPSQREGTDTQYF
cdr3_nt: TGTGCCAGCAGTTTATCCCCATCTCAACGGGAGGGTACAGATACGCAGTATTTT

clone_size: NA
j_call: TRBJ2-7
d_call: NA
v_call: TRBV11-2
cdr3_aa: CASSLVAALGSYEQYF
cdr3_nt: TGTGCCAGCAGCTTAGTTGCGGCCCTCGGCTCCTACGAGCAGTACTTC

clone_size: NA
j_call: TRBJ1-5
d_call: NA
v_call: TRBV7-2
cdr3_aa: CASTDLPGSGQPQHF
cdr3_nt: TGTGCCAGCACGGACCTTCCGGGGTCCGGACAGCCCCAGCATTTT

clone_size: NA
j_call: TRBJ2-7
d_call: NA
v_call: TRBV28
cdr3_aa: CASSLYGSSYEQYF
cdr3_nt: TGTGCCAGCAGTTTATACGGGAGCTCCTACGAGCAGTACTTC

clone_size: NA
j_call: TRBJ2-5
d_call: NA
v_call: TRBV5-4
cdr3_aa: CASSVGGLQETQYF
cdr3_nt: TGTGCCAGCAGCGTCGGGGGACTTCAAGAGACCCAGTACTTC

clone_size: once
j_call: TRBJ2-4
d_call: NA
v_call: TRBV7-2
cdr3_aa: CASSLGQLAKNIQYF
cdr3_nt: TGTGCCAGCAGCTTAGGCCAACTAGCCAAAAACATTCAGTACTTC

clone_size: few
j_call: TRBJ2-3
d_call: NA
v_call: TRBV10-1
cdr3_aa: CASSERGTALTTDTQYF
cdr3_nt: TGCGCCAGCAGTGAACGCGGAACCGCCCTTACCACTGATACGCAGTATTTT

clone_size: NA
j_call: TRBJ1-5
d_call: NA
v_call: TRBV19
cdr3_aa: CASRYRGRNQPQHF
cdr3_nt: TGTGCCAGTAGGTACCGTGGGCGCAATCAGCCCCAGCATTTT

clone_size: NA
j_call: TRBJ2-7
d_call: TRBD1
v_call: TRBV19
cdr3_aa: CATQAGTGAEQYF
cdr3_nt: TGTGCCACCCAAGCCGGGACAGGGGCCGAGCAGTACTTC

clone_size: NA
j_call: TRBJ2-5
d_call: TRBD1
v_call: TRBV7-9
cdr3_aa: CASSSRDSQETQYF
cdr3_nt: TGTGCCAGCAGCTCCCGGGACAGTCAAGAGACCCAGTACTTC

clone_size: once
j_call: TRBJ2-1
d_call: TRBD2
v_call: TRBV28
cdr3_aa: CASSSVTSGLYNEQFF
cdr3_nt: TGTGCCAGCAGCTCCGTGACTAGCGGCCTTTACAATGAGCAGTTCTTC

clone_size: few
j_call: TRBJ2-7
d_call: NA
v_call: TRBV6-5
cdr3_aa: CASTVAENYEQYF
cdr3_nt: TGTGCCAGCACCGTAGCGGAGAACTACGAGCAGTACTTC

clone_size: NA
j_call: TRBJ2-3
d_call: NA
v_call: TRBV18
cdr3_aa: CASSPFETSSTDTQYF
cdr3_nt: TGTGCCAGCTCACCATTCGAGACAAGTAGCACAGATACGCAGTATTTT

clone_size: NA
j_call: TRBJ2-1
d_call: NA
v_call: TRBV6-1
cdr3_aa: CASSGISLPRDNEQFF
cdr3_nt: TGTGCCAGCAGTGGTATATCACTCCCGAGGGACAATGAGCAGTTCTTC

clone_size: NA
j_call: TRBJ1-3
d_call: NA
v_call: TRBV18
cdr3_aa: CASSPGTIGNTIYF
cdr3_nt: TGTGCCAGCTCGCCCGGGACTATTGGAAACACCATATATTTT

clone_size: NA
j_call: TRBJ2-3
d_call: NA
v_call: TRBV28
cdr3_aa: CASSLLASSTDTQYF
cdr3_nt: TGTGCCAGCAGTTTATTGGCTTCTAGCACAGATACGCAGTATTTT

clone_size: once
j_call: TRBJ1-2
d_call: TRBD1
v_call: TRBV19
cdr3_aa: CASSPSAGTGYGYTF
cdr3_nt: TGTGCCAGTAGTCCGAGCGCCGGGACAGGGTATGGCTACACCTTC

clone_size: NA
j_call: TRBJ1-2
d_call: NA
v_call: TRBV18
cdr3_aa: CASSPPFTGYGYTF
cdr3_nt: TGTGCCAGCTCACCTCCGTTCACAGGGTATGGCTACACCTTC

clone_size: NA
j_call: TRBJ2-3
d_call: TRBD1
v_call: TRBV29-1
cdr3_aa: CSVVWDRVTDTQYF
cdr3_nt: TGCAGCGTTGTCTGGGACAGGGTCACAGATACGCAGTATTTT

clone_size: NA
j_call: TRBJ2-3
d_call: TRBD2
v_call: TRBV28
cdr3_aa: CASSSPLKREATDTQYF
cdr3_nt: TGTGCCAGCAGTTCTCCCTTAAAGCGGGAGGCCACAGATACGCAGTATTTT

clone_size: NA
j_call: TRBJ2-7
d_call: NA
v_call: TRBV25-1
cdr3_aa: CASSESLRGEQYF
cdr3_nt: TGTGCCAGCAGTGAATCCCTCCGGGGGGAGCAGTACTTC

clone_size: NA
j_call: TRBJ2-5
d_call: TRBD2
v_call: TRBV12-5
cdr3_aa: CASGQRTSGLEETQYF
cdr3_nt: TGTGCTAGTGGTCAAAGGACTAGCGGGTTAGAGGAGACCCAGTACTTC

clone_size: NA
j_call: TRBJ2-6
d_call: TRBD2
v_call: TRBV9
cdr3_aa: CASSASLAGGSGANVLTF
cdr3_nt: TGTGCCAGCAGCGCCAGTCTAGCGGGAGGGTCTGGGGCCAACGTCCTGACTTTC